One T cell receptor (beta chain) is described in this entry. This sample was included in a study of blood T cell repertoires in COVID-19. Study in general: Sources were T cells, B-cell-depleted T cells, or PBMCs; the material itself was cDNA or gDNA.

Repertoires were generated with immunoSEQ multiplex PCR, while TCRdb's copy carries only in-frame clones and drops some. The table records 250,000 to 350,000 clones, roughly 87% of them present only once. Trimming took 5 bases from V and 2 from J, leaving 12 bases between them. The CDR3 consists of 15 residues. The germline CDR1 and CDR2 sequences are SGHDN and FVKESK. The TCR comes from a man younger than 35 with active or convalescent COVID-19. The J gene is TRBJ2-2, the V gene TRBV14; weak D call: TRBD1 (5 bases). The sequencing sample was made of peripheral blood. The CDR3 coding sequence is TGTGCCAGCAGCATTCAGGGTGTCAACACCGGGGAGCTGTTTTTT. Its translation: CASSIQGVNTGELFF.